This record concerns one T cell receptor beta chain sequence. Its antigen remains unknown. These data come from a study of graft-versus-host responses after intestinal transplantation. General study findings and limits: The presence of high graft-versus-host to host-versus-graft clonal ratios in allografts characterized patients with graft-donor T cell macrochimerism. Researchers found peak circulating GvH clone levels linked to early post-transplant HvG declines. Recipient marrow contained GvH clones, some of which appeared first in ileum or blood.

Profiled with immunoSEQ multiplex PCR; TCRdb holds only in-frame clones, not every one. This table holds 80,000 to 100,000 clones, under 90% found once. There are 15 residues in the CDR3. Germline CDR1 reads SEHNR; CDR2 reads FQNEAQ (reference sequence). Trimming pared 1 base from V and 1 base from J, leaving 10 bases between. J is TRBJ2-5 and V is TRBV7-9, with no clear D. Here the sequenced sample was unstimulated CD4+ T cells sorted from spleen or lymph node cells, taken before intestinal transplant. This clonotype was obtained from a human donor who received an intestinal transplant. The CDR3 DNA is TGTGCCAGCAGCTTAGGACACCTATTCCAAGAGACCCAGTACTTC. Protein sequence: CASSLGHLFQETQYF.